This record concerns one T cell receptor beta chain sequence. What it recognizes is unknown. This entry belongs to a study of identical twins. Whole-study results and caveats: Twins' surplus sharing was weaker for beta out-of-frame sequences. Abundant beta clonotypes from cord blood bore fewer insertions; memory repertoires lacked this pattern.

All donors were healthy, and all were Caucasian. CDR3 size: 15 residues. Looked up from germline, CDR1 is DFQATT and CDR2 is SNEGSKA (reference sequence). V was cut by 1 base and J by 2 bases, with 13 bases left in between. Addition of a universal primer site occurred through template switching, and cDNA carried unique molecular identifiers. TCRdb ran MiXCR on the 5' RACE reads and lists one entry per CDR3 protein. The data hold roughly 490,000 distinct CDR3 sequences, with around an eighth observed a single time. Another study also made use of these data, one on yellow fever vaccine responses in identical twins.

The sequence was obtained from a woman aged 18-35 years in good health. V is TRBV20-1 and J is TRBJ2-3; possibly TRBD2 for D (6 bases). The material sequenced was CD4+ T cells sorted from blood. This chain's CDR3 is CSARVGLALTDTQYF. In DNA, the CDR3 is TGCAGTGCTAGAGTCGGGCTAGCGCTCACAGATACGCAGTATTTT.